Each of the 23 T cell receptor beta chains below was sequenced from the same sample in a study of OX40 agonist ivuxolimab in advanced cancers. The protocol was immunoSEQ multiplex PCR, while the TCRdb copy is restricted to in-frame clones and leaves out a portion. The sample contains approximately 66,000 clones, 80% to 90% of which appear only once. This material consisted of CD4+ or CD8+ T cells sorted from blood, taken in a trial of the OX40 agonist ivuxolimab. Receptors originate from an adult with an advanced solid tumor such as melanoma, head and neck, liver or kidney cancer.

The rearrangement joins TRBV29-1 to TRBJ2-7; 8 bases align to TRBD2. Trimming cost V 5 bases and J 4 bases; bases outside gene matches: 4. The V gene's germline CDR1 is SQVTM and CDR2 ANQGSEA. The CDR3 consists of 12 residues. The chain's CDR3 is CSVSSGAYEQYF. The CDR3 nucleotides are TGCAGCGTTAGTAGCGGGGCTTACGAGCAGTACTTC.

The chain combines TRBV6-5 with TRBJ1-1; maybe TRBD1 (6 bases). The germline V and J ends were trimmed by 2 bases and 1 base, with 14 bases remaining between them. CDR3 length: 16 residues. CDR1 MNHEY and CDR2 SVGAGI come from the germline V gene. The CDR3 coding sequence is TGTGCCAGCAGTTACAATCCGGGACACCCGAACACTGAAGCTTTCTTT. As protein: CASSYNPGHPNTEAFF.

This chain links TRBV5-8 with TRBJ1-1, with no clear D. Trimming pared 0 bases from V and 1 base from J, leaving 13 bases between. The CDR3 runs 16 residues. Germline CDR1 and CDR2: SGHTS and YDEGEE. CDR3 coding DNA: TGTGCCAGCAGCTTGGGGATCGACACTTGGAACACTGAAGCTTTCTTT. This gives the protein CASSLGIDTWNTEAFF.

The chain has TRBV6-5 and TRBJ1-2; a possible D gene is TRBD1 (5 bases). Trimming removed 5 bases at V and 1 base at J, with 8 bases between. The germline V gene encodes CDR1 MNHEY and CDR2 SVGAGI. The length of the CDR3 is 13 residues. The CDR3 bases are TGTGCCAGCAGTACACAGGTTAACTATGGCTACACCTTC. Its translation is CASSTQVNYGYTF.

CDR3 DNA sequence: TGCGCCAGCAGCCAAGACCCGACAGGGCCGGATAGCAATCAGCCCCAGCATTTT. It codes for CASSQDPTGPDSNQPQHF. This sequence joins TRBV4-3 and TRBJ1-5, with 7 bases fitting TRBD1. After removal of 0 bases from V and 0 bases from J, the junction contained 8 bases not matched to a gene. The CDR3 runs to 18 residues. The germline V gene encodes CDR1 LGHNA and CDR2 YSLEER.

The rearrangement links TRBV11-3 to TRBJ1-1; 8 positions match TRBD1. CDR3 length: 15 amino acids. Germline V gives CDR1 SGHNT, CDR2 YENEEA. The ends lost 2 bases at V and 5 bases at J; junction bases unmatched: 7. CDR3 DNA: TGTGCCAGCAGCTTAACAGGGGGTGCGGGAACTGAAGCTTTCTTT. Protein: CASSLTGGAGTEAFF.

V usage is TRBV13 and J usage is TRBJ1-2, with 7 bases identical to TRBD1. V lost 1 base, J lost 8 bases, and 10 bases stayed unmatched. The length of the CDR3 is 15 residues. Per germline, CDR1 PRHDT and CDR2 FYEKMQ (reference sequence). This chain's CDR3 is CASSLALTGIYGYTF. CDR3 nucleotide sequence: TGTGCCAGCAGCTTAGCGTTGACAGGGATTTACGGCTACACCTTC.

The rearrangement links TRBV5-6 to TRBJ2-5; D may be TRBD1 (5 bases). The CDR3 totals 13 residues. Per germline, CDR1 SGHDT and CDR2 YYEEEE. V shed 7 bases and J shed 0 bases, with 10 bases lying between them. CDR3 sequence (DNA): TGTGCCAGCTCGGCAGGGTACCAAGAGACCCAGTACTTC. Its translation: CASSAGYQETQYF.

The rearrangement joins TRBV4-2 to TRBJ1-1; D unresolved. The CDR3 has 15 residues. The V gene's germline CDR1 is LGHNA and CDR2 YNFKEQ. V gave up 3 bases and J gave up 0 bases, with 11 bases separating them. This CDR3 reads CASSQSGEVNTEAFF. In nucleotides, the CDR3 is TGTGCCAGCAGCCAGAGCGGAGAGGTGAACACTGAAGCTTTCTTT.

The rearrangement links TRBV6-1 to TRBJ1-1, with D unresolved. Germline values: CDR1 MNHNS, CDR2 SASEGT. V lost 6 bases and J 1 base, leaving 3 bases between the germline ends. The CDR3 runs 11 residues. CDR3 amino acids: CASRQNTEAFF. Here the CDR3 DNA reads TGTGCCAGCAGGCAGAACACTGAAGCTTTCTTT.

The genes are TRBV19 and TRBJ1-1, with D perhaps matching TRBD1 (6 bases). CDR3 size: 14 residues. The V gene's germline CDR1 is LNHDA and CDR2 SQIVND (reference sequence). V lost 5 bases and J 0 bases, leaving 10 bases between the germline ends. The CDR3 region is CASSPGGLNTEAFF. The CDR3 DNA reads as TGTGCCAGTAGTCCGGGGGGCCTGAACACTGAAGCTTTCTTT.

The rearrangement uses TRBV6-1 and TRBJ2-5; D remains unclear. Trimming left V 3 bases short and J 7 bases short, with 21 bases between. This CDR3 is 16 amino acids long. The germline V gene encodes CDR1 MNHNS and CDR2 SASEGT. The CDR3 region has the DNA TGTGCCAGCAGTGACCTCATCCTCTCCGGGTCCCGGACCCAGTACTTC. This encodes CASSDLILSGSRTQYF.

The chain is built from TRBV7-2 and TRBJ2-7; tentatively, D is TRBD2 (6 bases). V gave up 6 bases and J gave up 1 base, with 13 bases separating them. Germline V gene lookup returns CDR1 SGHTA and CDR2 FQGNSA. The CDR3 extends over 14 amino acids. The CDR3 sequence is CASSYPGESYEQYF. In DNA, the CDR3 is TGTGCCAGCAGTTATCCGGGAGAGTCCTACGAGCAGTACTTC.

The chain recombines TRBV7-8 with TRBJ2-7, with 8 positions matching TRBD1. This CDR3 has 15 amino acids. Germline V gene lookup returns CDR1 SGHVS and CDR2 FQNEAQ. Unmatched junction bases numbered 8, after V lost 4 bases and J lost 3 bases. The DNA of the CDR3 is TGTGCCAGCAGCTCTCACACGGACAGGGACTACGAGCAGTACTTC. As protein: CASSSHTDRDYEQYF.

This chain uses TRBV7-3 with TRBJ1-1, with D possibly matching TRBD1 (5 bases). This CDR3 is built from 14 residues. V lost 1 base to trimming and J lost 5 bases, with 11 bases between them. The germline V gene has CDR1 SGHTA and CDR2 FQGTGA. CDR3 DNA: TGTGCCAGCAGCTTAAAGGGGCGGCAGACTGAAGCTTTCTTT. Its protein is CASSLKGRQTEAFF.

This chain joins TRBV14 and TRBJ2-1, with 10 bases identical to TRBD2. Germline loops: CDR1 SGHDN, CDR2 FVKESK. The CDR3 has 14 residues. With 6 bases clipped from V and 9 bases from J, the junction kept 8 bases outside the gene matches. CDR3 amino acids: CASSAGTSVSEQFF. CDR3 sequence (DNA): TGTGCCAGCAGTGCCGGGACTAGCGTTTCTGAGCAGTTCTTC.

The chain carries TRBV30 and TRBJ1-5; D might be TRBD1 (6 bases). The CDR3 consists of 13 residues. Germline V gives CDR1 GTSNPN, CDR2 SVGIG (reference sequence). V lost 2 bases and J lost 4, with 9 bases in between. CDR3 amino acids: CAWSIGQNQPQHF. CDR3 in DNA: TGTGCCTGGAGTATAGGACAGAATCAGCCCCAGCATTTT.

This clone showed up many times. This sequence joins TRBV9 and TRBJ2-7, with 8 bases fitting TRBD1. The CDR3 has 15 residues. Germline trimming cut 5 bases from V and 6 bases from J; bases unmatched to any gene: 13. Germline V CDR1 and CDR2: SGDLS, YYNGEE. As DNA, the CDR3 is TGTGCCAGCAGTCGTCGGGTGACAGGGGCAACCGAGCAGTACTTC. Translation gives CASSRRVTGATEQYF.

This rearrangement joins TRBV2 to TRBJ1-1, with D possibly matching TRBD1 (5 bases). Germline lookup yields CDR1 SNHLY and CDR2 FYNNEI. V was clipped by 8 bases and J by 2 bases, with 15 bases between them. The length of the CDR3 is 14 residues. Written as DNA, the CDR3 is TGTGCCAGCTCTCAAGGGGCGCGAAACACTGAAGCTTTCTTT. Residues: CASSQGARNTEAFF.

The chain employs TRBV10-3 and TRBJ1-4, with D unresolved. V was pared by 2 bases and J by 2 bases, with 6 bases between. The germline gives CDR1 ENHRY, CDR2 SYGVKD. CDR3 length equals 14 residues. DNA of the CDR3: TGTGCCATCAGTGAGCAACAGACTAATGAAAAACTGTTTTTT. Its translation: CAISEQQTNEKLFF.

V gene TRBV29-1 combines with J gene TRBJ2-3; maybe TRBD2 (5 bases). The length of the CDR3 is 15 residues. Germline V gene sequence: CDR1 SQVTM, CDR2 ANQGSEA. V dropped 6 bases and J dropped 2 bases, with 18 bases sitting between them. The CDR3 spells CSVTQAWRSTDTQYF. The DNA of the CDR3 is TGCAGCGTCACTCAGGCGTGGAGGTCCACAGATACGCAGTATTTT.

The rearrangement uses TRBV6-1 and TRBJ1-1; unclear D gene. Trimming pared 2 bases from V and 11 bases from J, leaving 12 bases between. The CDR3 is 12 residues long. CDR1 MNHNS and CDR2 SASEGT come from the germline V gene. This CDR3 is CASSENLALAFF. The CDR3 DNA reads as TGTGCCAGCAGTGAAAACCTTGCCTTGGCTTTCTTT.

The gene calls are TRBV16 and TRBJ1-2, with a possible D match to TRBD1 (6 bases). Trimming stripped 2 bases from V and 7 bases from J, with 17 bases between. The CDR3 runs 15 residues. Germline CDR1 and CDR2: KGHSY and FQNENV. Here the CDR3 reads CASSQGQGRVGGYTF. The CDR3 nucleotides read TGTGCCAGCAGCCAAGGCCAGGGGAGAGTCGGTGGCTACACCTTC.